The sequence of this TCR beta chain was determined in a study of T cells in Graves' hyperthyroidism and ophthalmopathy. CDR1 and CDR2 (germline): LGHNA, YNFKEQ. The CDR3 totals 17 residues. V gave up 3 bases and J gave up 5 bases, with 19 bases separating them. The investigators amplified TCR beta CDR3 regions from RNA transcripts. In the first-round RT-PCR of the TCR CDR3, the HTBI primer set was used. Each CDR3 protein is one row after TCRdb ran MiXCR on the multiplex PCR reads. The sample holds more than 300,000 distinct CDR3 sequences, over 10% seen once. Material for sequencing was blood. The rearrangement joins TRBV4-2 to TRBJ2-2; TRBD2 is a possible D gene (7 bases). This TCR derives from a young woman with Graves' hyperthyroidism. The DNA of the CDR3 is TGTGCCAGCAGCCAGGACCTAGCGGTAGGGGGGACCGGGGAGCTGTTTTTT. Amino acids: CASSQDLAVGGTGELFF.